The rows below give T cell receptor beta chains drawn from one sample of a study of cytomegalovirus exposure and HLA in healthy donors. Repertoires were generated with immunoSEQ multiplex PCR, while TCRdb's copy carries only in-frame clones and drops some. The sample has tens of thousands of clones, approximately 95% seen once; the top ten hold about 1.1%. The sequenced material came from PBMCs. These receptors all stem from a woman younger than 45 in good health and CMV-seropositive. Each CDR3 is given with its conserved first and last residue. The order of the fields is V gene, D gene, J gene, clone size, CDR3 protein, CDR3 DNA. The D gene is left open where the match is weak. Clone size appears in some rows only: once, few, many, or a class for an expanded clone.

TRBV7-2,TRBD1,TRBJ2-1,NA,CASSPSGTGLYNEQFF,TGTGCCAGCAGCCCTTCCGGGACAGGGCTCTACAATGAGCAGTTCTTC
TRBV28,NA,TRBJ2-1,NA,CASNGGPRNEQFF,TGTGCCAGCAACGGGGGACCTAGGAATGAGCAGTTCTTC
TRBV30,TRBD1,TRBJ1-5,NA,CAWNPTGGNQPQHF,TGTGCCTGGAACCCGACAGGGGGCAATCAGCCCCAGCATTTT
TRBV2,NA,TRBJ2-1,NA,CASSELQGRINEQFF,TGTGCCAGCAGTGAACTCCAGGGGCGGATCAATGAGCAGTTCTTC
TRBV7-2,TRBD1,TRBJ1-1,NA,CASRTDRGLEEAFF,TGTGCCAGCAGGACAGACAGGGGCCTGGAGGAGGCTTTCTTT
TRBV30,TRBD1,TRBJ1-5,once,CAWSATGSHQPQHF,TGTGCCTGGAGTGCGACAGGGTCCCATCAGCCCCAGCATTTT
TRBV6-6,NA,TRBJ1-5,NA,CASSLTLGGNQPQHF,TGTGCCAGCAGTCTGACTTTGGGTGGCAATCAGCCCCAGCATTTT
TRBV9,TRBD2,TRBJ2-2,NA,CASSDTGTSHGELFF,TGTGCCAGCAGCGACACCGGGACTAGCCACGGGGAGCTGTTTTTT
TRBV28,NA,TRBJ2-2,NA,CASSLRSGGNTGELFF,TGTGCCAGCAGTTTAAGGTCCGGGGGAAATACCGGGGAGCTGTTTTTT
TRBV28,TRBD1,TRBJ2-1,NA,CASIRQGAPYNEQFF,TGTGCCAGCATCAGACAGGGGGCGCCGTACAATGAGCAGTTCTTC
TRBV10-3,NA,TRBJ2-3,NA,CAITDADRSTQYF,TGTGCCATCACCGACGCTGACAGGTCCACGCAGTATTTT
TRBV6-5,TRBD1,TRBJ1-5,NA,CASSPTGGGNQPQHF,TGTGCCAGCAGCCCGACAGGGGGCGGCAATCAGCCCCAGCATTTT
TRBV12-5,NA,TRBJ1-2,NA,CASGPGRYGYTF,TGTGCTAGTGGTCCAGGGCGGTATGGCTACACCTTC
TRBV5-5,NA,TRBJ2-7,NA,CASRVTGQGILEQYF,TGTGCCAGCAGGGTGACTGGGCAGGGGATCTTGGAGCAGTACTTC
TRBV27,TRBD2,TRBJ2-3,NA,CASSRLGGRVDTQYF,TGTGCCAGCAGCCGACTAGGCGGGAGAGTAGATACGCAGTATTTT
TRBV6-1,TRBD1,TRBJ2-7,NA,CASSETGTGIYEQYF,TGTGCCAGCAGTGAAACCGGGACAGGGATCTACGAGCAGTACTTC
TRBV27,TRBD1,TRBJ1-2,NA,CASSTKGQYGYTF,TGTGCCAGCAGTACCAAGGGACAGTATGGCTACACCTTC
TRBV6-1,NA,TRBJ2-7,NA,CASSSTGNLQYF,TGTGCCAGCAGTAGCACCGGGAACCTCCAGTACTTC
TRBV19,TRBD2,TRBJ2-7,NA,CASSASGIRTYEQYF,TGTGCCAGTAGTGCAAGCGGGATTAGGACCTACGAGCAGTACTTC
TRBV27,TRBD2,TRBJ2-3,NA,CASRPGLAGGSGTDTQYF,TGTGCCAGCAGGCCGGGACTAGCGGGAGGCAGTGGTACAGATACGCAGTATTTT
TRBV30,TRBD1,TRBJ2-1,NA,CAWADRPTYNEQFF,TGCGCCTGGGCGGACAGGCCTACCTACAATGAGCAGTTCTTC
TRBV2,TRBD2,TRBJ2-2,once,CASRGDYFGELFF,TGTGCCAGCAGGGGGGACTATTTCGGGGAGCTGTTTTTT
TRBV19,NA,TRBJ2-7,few,CASRDTSYEQYF,TGTGCCAGCCGGGACACCAGCTACGAGCAGTACTTC
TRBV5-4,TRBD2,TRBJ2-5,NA,CASSPGLAGGLQTQYF,TGTGCCAGCAGCCCGGGACTAGCGGGAGGCTTACAGACCCAGTACTTC
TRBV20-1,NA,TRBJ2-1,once,CSASVYNEQFF,TGCAGTGCTAGCGTTTACAATGAGCAGTTCTTC
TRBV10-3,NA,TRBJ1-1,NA,CAISDSEGESQAFF,TGTGCCATCAGTGACTCTGAGGGGGAGAGCCAGGCTTTCTTT
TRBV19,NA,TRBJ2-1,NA,CASSKYEYPNEQFF,TGTGCCAGTAGTAAATACGAGTATCCGAATGAGCAGTTCTTC
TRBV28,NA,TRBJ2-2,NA,CASSYLSENTGELFF,TGTGCCAGCAGTTATTTATCAGAGAACACCGGGGAGCTGTTTTTT
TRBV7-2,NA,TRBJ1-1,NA,CASTPPRGARLTEAFF,TGTGCCAGCACCCCTCCCCGGGGGGCGCGGCTCACTGAAGCTTTCTTT
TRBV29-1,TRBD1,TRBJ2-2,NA,CSVGTDNTGELFF,TGCAGCGTGGGGACAGATAACACCGGGGAGCTGTTTTTT
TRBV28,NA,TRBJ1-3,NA,CASSWEGGSGNTIYF,TGTGCCAGCAGTTGGGAAGGGGGCTCTGGAAACACCATATATTTT
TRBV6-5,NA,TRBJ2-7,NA,CASRGDIPSYEQYF,TGTGCCAGCAGAGGGGACATTCCGTCCTACGAGCAGTACTTC
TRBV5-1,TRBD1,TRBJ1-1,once,CASSQPSGQGDPNTEAFF,TGCGCCAGCAGCCAGCCTTCGGGACAGGGAGATCCGAACACTGAAGCTTTCTTT
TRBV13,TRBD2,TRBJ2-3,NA,CASSSGLAGVVDTQYF,TGTGCCAGCAGCTCAGGACTAGCGGGAGTTGTAGATACGCAGTATTTT
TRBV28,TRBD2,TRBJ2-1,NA,CASSLRLAVGEQFF,TGTGCCAGCAGTTTACGACTAGCGGTGGGTGAGCAGTTCTTC
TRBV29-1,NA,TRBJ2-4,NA,CSVGSRGQGTGGTKNIQYF,TGCAGCGTTGGGTCTCGGGGACAGGGAACGGGGGGGACCAAAAACATTCAGTACTTC
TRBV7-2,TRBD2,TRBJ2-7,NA,CASSLGVLAGSVYEQYF,TGTGCCAGCAGCTTAGGGGTACTAGCGGGATCAGTTTACGAGCAGTACTTC
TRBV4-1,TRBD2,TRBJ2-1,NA,CASSGLAGSSYNEQFF,TGCGCCAGCAGCGGACTAGCGGGCAGCTCCTACAATGAGCAGTTCTTC
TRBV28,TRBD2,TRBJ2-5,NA,CASRPGLSGAQYF,TGTGCCAGCAGGCCGGGACTATCCGGGGCCCAGTACTTC
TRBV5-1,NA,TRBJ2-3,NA,CASSTPPQALRTDTQYF,TGCGCCAGCAGCACCCCCCCACAGGCTTTACGCACAGATACGCAGTATTTT